This TCR beta chain was captured by sequencing in a study of blood T cell repertoires in COVID-19. Participant-given clinical history determined each cohort assignment. Two negative PCRs, clearance, or symptom resolution had been documented for recovered Cohort 3 donors. Sequencing used immunoSEQ multiplex PCR; TCRdb keeps in-frame clones, though not all of them. The repertoire has about 380,000 clones, 88% of them found once; the top ten carry 0.9% to 1.5%. The sample taken for sequencing was PBMCs or T cells enriched from blood (not recorded which). This TCR was sampled from a woman between 18 and 30 years old who had recovered from COVID-19.

The CDR3 reads CASSLVAGAGNTIYF. The CDR3 DNA reads TGTGCCAGCAGCTTGGTTGCAGGGGCTGGAAACACCATATATTTT. The chain couples TRBV5-5 to TRBJ1-3; TRBD1 might be the D (6 bases). CDR3 length: 15 residues. Per the germline V gene, CDR1 is SGHKS and CDR2 is YYEKEE (reference sequence). Trimming shortened V by 0 bases and J by 2 bases, and 9 bases separated the two germline ends.